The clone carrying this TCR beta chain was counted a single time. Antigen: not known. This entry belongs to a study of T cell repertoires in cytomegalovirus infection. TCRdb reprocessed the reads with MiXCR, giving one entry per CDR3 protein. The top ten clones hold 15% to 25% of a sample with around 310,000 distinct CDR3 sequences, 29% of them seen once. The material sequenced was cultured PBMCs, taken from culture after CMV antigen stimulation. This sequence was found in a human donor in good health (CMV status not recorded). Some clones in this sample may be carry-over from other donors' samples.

CDR3 DNA: TGTGCCAGCCGGACTAACTCCTACGAGCAGTACTTC. Protein: CASRTNSYEQYF. The chain carries TRBV28 and TRBJ2-7, with D possibly TRBD2 on 6 matching bases. Germline CDR1 MDHEN, CDR2 SYDVKM. The ends were cut back, 8 bases at V and 0 bases at J, with 8 bases in the middle. This CDR3 is 12 amino acids long.